These T cell receptor beta chains were read from a single sample in a study of cytomegalovirus exposure and HLA in healthy donors. The table came from immunoSEQ multiplex PCR; TCRdb's copy has only in-frame clones and leaves some out. Of approximately 200,000 clones in the sample, 70% to 90% are singletons; the top ten hold 2.5% to 3.5%. Sequenced material: PBMCs. These receptor sequences come from a young woman in good health and CMV-seronegative. The CDR3 runs from the conserved cysteine through the conserved F or W. The D gene is left open where the match is weak. Clone size, where shown, is once, few, many, or a class for clones that have expanded.

.	TRBD1	14	TRBV7-9	TRBJ2-7	CASSRTGTVYEQYF	TGTGCCAGCAGTCGAACCGGGACAGTCTACGAGCAGTACTTC
.	TRBD1	16	TRBV4-1	TRBJ2-7	CASSPGPGQTVREQYF	TGCGCCAGCAGCCCTGGTCCGGGACAGACAGTGCGCGAGCAGTACTTC
.	TRBD2	17	TRBV13	TRBJ2-2	CASSLPAGGPNTGELFF	TGTGCCAGCAGCTTACCAGCGGGAGGCCCCAACACCGGGGAGCTGTTTTTT
.	.	13	TRBV5-1	TRBJ2-3	CASSKVGTDTQYF	TGCGCCAGCAGCAAAGTAGGCACAGATACGCAGTATTTT
.	.	17	TRBV4-2	TRBJ2-2	CASSQDLDYGNTGELFF	TGTGCCAGCAGCCAAGATCTGGACTACGGGAACACCGGGGAGCTGTTTTTT
.	TRBD2	18	TRBV10-3	TRBJ2-1	CAISESYGGGPPNIRQFF	TGTGCCATCAGTGAGTCGTATGGGGGAGGGCCACCGAACATCCGGCAGTTCTTC
once	TRBD1	15	TRBV28	TRBJ2-3	CASSLGQAFTDTQYF	TGTGCCAGCAGTTTGGGACAGGCTTTCACAGATACGCAGTATTTT
.	.	15	TRBV13	TRBJ2-1	CASSWRLGGTNEQFF	TGTGCCAGCAGCTGGCGACTCGGCGGCACCAATGAGCAGTTCTTC
.	.	14	TRBV4-1	TRBJ2-1	CASSPLSNIGEQFF	TGCGCCAGCAGCCCCCTATCCAATATCGGTGAGCAGTTCTTC
.	.	14	TRBV29-1	TRBJ1-3	CSVGSSVSGNTIYF	TGCAGCGTTGGTAGTTCGGTGTCTGGAAACACCATATATTTT
once	.	15	TRBV2	TRBJ2-7	CASIGLSPSPYEQYF	TGTGCCAGCATCGGACTATCCCCCTCACCGTACGAGCAGTACTTC
.	.	14	TRBV5-4	TRBJ2-3	CASTTGGGTDTQYF	TGTGCCAGCACCACAGGGGGGGGCACAGATACGCAGTATTTT
.	.	11	TRBV7-8	TRBJ1-1	CASSTETEAFF	TGTGCCAGCAGCACAGAAACTGAAGCTTTCTTT
.	TRBD1	15	TRBV5-5	TRBJ2-2	CASSFVGQGTGELFF	TGTGCCAGCAGCTTTGTGGGACAGGGAACCGGGGAGCTGTTTTTT
.	TRBD1	19	TRBV27	TRBJ1-5	CASSLSAGQGRTINQPQHF	TGTGCCAGCAGTTTATCGGCAGGACAGGGGCGAACAATCAATCAGCCCCAGCATTTT
.	.	14	TRBV27	TRBJ2-7	CASSLVGGFNEQYF	TGTGCCAGCAGTTTGGTTGGAGGGTTCAACGAGCAGTACTTC
.	.	13	TRBV27	TRBJ1-1	CASSWGGNTEAFF	TGTGCCAGCAGTTGGGGGGGGAACACTGAAGCTTTCTTT
.	TRBD1	14	TRBV6-6	TRBJ1-5	CASSYGTGNQPQHF	TGTGCCAGCAGTTACGGGACAGGGAATCAGCCCCAGCATTTT
.	TRBD1	17	TRBV19	TRBJ1-5	CASSPFGTDRDHQPQHF	TGTGCCAGTAGCCCATTTGGAACGGACAGGGATCACCAGCCCCAGCATTTT
.	.	13	TRBV28	TRBJ1-5	CASRPGDNQPQHF	TGTGCCAGCAGGCCAGGGGACAATCAGCCCCAGCATTTT
.	TRBD1	17	TRBV27	TRBJ1-1	CASSSLQGGIGNTEAFF	TGTGCCAGCAGTTCGCTACAGGGGGGGATAGGAAACACTGAAGCTTTCTTT
.	TRBD2	15	TRBV5-5	TRBJ2-1	CASSLPSGREYEQFF	TGTGCCAGCAGCTTGCCTAGCGGGAGGGAATATGAGCAGTTCTTC
.	TRBD2	14	TRBV28	TRBJ2-1	CATNLAGGDNEQFF	TGTGCCACCAATCTAGCGGGAGGAGACAATGAGCAGTTCTTC
few	.	15	TRBV7-2	TRBJ1-2	CASSPGLATNYGYTF	TGTGCCAGCAGCCCAGGACTAGCGACCAACTATGGCTACACCTTC
once	.	14	TRBV7-2	TRBJ1-1	CASSLGQQNTEAFF	TGTGCCAGCAGCTTAGGACAACAGAACACTGAAGCTTTCTTT
.	TRBD2	18	TRBV2	TRBJ2-3	CASSEARASGRAGGTQYF	TGTGCCAGCAGTGAAGCGCGGGCTAGCGGGAGGGCCGGGGGTACGCAGTATTTT
.	TRBD2	16	TRBV4-1	TRBJ2-5	CASSQAGLAAWETQYF	TGCGCCAGCAGCCAAGCGGGACTAGCAGCTTGGGAGACCCAGTACTTC
.	TRBD1	17	TRBV4-1	TRBJ1-5	CASSQDEQGANNQPQHF	TGCGCCAGCAGCCAAGATGAGCAGGGGGCCAACAATCAGCCCCAGCATTTT
once	TRBD2	15	TRBV28	TRBJ2-3	CASRPIAGETDTQYF	TGTGCCAGCAGACCTATAGCGGGAGAAACAGATACGCAGTATTTT
.	.	14	TRBV6-1	TRBJ1-5	CASSQTDSNQPQHF	TGTGCCAGCAGTCAGACAGACTCCAATCAGCCCCAGCATTTT
.	.	13	TRBV19	TRBJ1-2	CASSGVTNYGYTF	TGTGCCAGTAGCGGAGTTACTAACTATGGCTACACCTTC
.	TRBD2	17	TRBV11-3	TRBJ2-7	CASSLSFISGRRYEQYF	TGTGCCAGCAGCTTAAGTTTCATTAGCGGGAGAAGGTACGAGCAGTACTTC
.	.	13	TRBV10-3	TRBJ1-2	CAISESERSGYTF	TGTGCCATCAGTGAATCGGAGAGAAGTGGCTACACCTTC
.	.	13	TRBV2	TRBJ2-7	CASNYIPTGEQYF	TGTGCCAGCAACTACATACCCACGGGTGAGCAGTACTTC
.	TRBD1	18	TRBV2	TRBJ1-5	CASSYRGPSVYSNQPQHF	TGTGCCAGCAGCTACAGGGGTCCCTCCGTTTATAGCAATCAGCCCCAGCATTTT
once	.	13	TRBV29-1	TRBJ2-7	CSVELGDGYEQYF	TGCAGCGTTGAACTGGGCGACGGCTACGAGCAGTACTTC
.	TRBD2	15	TRBV19	TRBJ2-3	CASSIEDGRKDTQYF	TGTGCCAGTAGTATAGAGGACGGGAGGAAAGATACGCAGTATTTT
.	.	15	TRBV11-2	TRBJ2-7	CASSFGRQSSYEQYF	TGTGCCAGCAGCTTCGGGCGACAGAGCTCCTACGAGCAGTACTTC
.	.	15	TRBV28	TRBJ1-1	CASNRAMTANTEAFF	TGTGCCAGCAACCGGGCGATGACAGCGAACACTGAAGCTTTCTTT
.	.	13	TRBV2	TRBJ2-7	CASRTGSAYEQYF	TGTGCCAGCAGAACAGGGAGTGCCTACGAGCAGTACTTC
.	TRBD2	17	TRBV2	TRBJ2-1	CASTPGLGRENRNEQFF	TGTGCCAGCACCCCAGGTCTGGGGCGGGAGAACCGAAATGAGCAGTTCTTC
.	.	15	TRBV12-5	TRBJ2-1	CASGQGGGSGYEQFF	TGTGCTAGTGGACAGGGGGGCGGGAGTGGGTATGAGCAGTTCTTC
.	.	14	TRBV4-2	TRBJ1-1	CASSQVERGTEAFF	TGTGCCAGCAGCCAAGTCGAACGGGGCACTGAAGCTTTCTTT
many	TRBD2	14	TRBV6-1	TRBJ2-1	CASTTSGSYNEQFF	TGTGCCAGCACCACTAGCGGCTCCTACAATGAGCAGTTCTTC
.	.	15	TRBV19	TRBJ2-7	CASSIVVGVAHEQYF	TGTGCCAGTAGTATCGTTGTAGGGGTCGCCCACGAGCAGTACTTC
.	.	13	TRBV30	TRBJ2-2	CAWSLVGAGELFF	TGTGCCTGGAGTCTAGTTGGCGCCGGGGAGCTGTTTTTT
.	.	16	TRBV27	TRBJ2-7	CASSAVTGTLSYEQYF	TGTGCCAGCAGTGCCGTAACCGGGACACTTTCCTACGAGCAGTACTTC
.	.	14	TRBV2	TRBJ2-1	CASNKFGFYNEQFF	TGTGCCAGCAATAAATTCGGGTTCTACAATGAGCAGTTCTTC
.	.	16	TRBV2	TRBJ1-2	CASSESAGVANYGYTF	TGTGCCAGCAGTGAATCGGCCGGAGTAGCTAACTATGGCTACACCTTC